This entry describes one TCR beta chain. The data originate from a study of CD8 T cells in Susac syndrome. RNA in amounts of 0.5 to 1 ug was reverse transcribed with random hexamers. TCRdb reprocessed the immunoSEQ multiplex PCR reads via MiXCR and lists one record per CDR3 protein. Of some 150,000 distinct CDR3 sequences in the sample, more than 90% were seen once. Germline V lookup: CDR1 SQVTM, CDR2 ANQGSEA. The CDR3 is 11 residues long. The V and J ends lost 4 bases and 5 bases respectively, with 9 bases between them. The specimen sequenced was CD4+ T cells from PBMCs. The J gene is TRBJ2-7, the V gene TRBV29-1; D is unresolved. This TCR was recovered from a human donor with Susac syndrome. CDR3 in amino acids: CSVGHGNEQYF. CDR3 bases: TGCAGCGTTGGTCATGGCAACGAGCAGTACTTC.